The 32 T cell receptor beta chains below come from one sample, sequenced in a study of neurological immune-mediated disorders. Time point indicated: longitudinal time-point 1 (baseline). TCRdb reanalysed the 5' RACE reads using MiXCR and keeps one entry per CDR3 protein. The table lists approximately 49,000 distinct CDR3 sequences, more than 8% of them singletons. Sequencing was performed on PBMCs. The receptors were gathered from a woman aged 40 to 50 in good health.

This clonotype was seen a handful of times. The chain joins TRBV9 to TRBJ1-1; D unclear. V shed 6 bases and J shed 1 base, with 10 bases lying between them. The CDR3 consists of 13 residues. CDR1 and CDR2 from the germline V gene are SGDLS and YYNGEE. The CDR3 nucleotides are TGTGCCAGCAAAGGTCTGGAGAACACTGAAGCTTTCTTT. Residues: CASKGLENTEAFF.

In its sample, this clonotype was seen many times. The gene calls are TRBV29-1 and TRBJ2-2; the match to TRBD1 covers 9 bases. J was trimmed by 7 bases and V by 7 bases; bases with no gene match: 10. This CDR3 has 14 residues. Germline V gives CDR1 SQVTM, CDR2 ANQGSEA. The CDR3 bases are TGCAGCGCCGGCGAGGACAGGGGCAACGGGGAGCTGTTTTTT. This translates into CSAGEDRGNGELFF.

This clonotype was counted ten times or more. The chain couples TRBV7-2 to TRBJ2-4; D assignment may be TRBD1 or TRBD2 (6 bases each). Germline V gene data show CDR1 as SGHTA and CDR2 as FQGNSA. The CDR3 spans 17 residues. Trimming took off 5 bases at V and 8 bases at J, with 25 bases between the two ends. The CDR3 is CASSPQWGPGLVDIQYF. DNA for the CDR3: TGTGCCAGCAGCCCTCAATGGGGGCCGGGACTGGTGGACATTCAGTACTTC.

This clonotype was seen at least ten times. In DNA, the CDR3 is TGTGCCAGCAGTCCGTCAGGGGACAATGAGCAGTTCTTC. Amino acid sequence: CASSPSGDNEQFF. The chain is built from TRBV12-3 or TRBV12-4 and TRBJ2-1; maybe TRBD1 (6 bases). The CDR3 consists of 13 residues. V was pared by 5 bases and J by 5 bases, with 10 bases between.

This clonotype has at least ten counts. V gene TRBV5-1 combines with J gene TRBJ1-2, with no clear D. This CDR3 has 13 amino acids. CDR1 is SGHRS and CDR2 is YFSETQ in the germline V gene. V was shortened by 4 bases and J by 0 bases, with 7 bases between the two germline ends. CDR3 loop: CASSPSSNYGYTF. CDR3 nucleotide sequence: TGCGCCAGCAGCCCCAGTTCTAACTATGGCTACACCTTC.

This clonotype was recorded at least ten times. J is TRBJ2-6 and V is TRBV12-3 or TRBV12-4; D is unresolved. V was clipped by 6 bases and J by 5 bases, with 8 bases between them. This CDR3 has 13 amino acids. The chain's CDR3 is CASSPKRANVLTF. The CDR3, as DNA: TGTGCCAGCAGCCCTAAACGGGCCAACGTCCTGACTTTC.

There are many counts of this clonotype. The chain uses TRBV12-3 or TRBV12-4 and TRBJ1-5, with TRBD1 as a possible D gene (5 bases). The CDR3 runs to 16 residues. The V end lost 5 bases, the J end lost 4 bases, and 18 bases lay between the germline ends. The CDR3 region is CASSPGAGLGNQPQHF. Here the CDR3 DNA reads TGTGCCAGCAGTCCCGGGGCGGGTCTGGGAAATCAGCCCCAGCATTTT.

In regard to this clonotype: Given the absence of the conserved phenylalanine or tryptophan at the CDR3 end, a read error is likely. The V call is TRBV10-3, the J call TRBJ1-1; D might be TRBD1 (5 bases). CDR1 is ENHRY and CDR2 is SYGVKD in the germline V gene. The CDR3 is made up of 13 amino acids. V lost 7 bases and J lost 3, with 12 bases in between. The CDR3 reads CAITQEVHTEAFS. CDR3 bases: TGTGCCATCACACAGGAAGTCCACACTGAAGCTTTCTCT.

The CDR3 spells CSVTGNTDVLTEAFF. The CDR3 DNA reads TGCAGTGTCACAGGCAACACAGATGTACTGACTGAAGCTTTCTTT. This chain connects TRBV20-1 to TRBJ1-1, with D possibly TRBD1 on 5 matching bases. Germline V CDR1 and CDR2: DFQATT, SNEGSKA (reference sequence). Between the trimmed V and J ends, which lost 7 bases and 5 bases, there was a span of 23 bases. The CDR3 loop spans 15 amino acids.

This clonotype was counted ten times or more. This rearrangement joins TRBV5-1 to TRBJ2-7; maybe TRBD2 (5 bases). The germline CDR1 and CDR2 sequences are SGHRS and YFSETQ. This CDR3 region has 13 residues. Trimming took 3 bases from V and 5 from J, leaving 12 bases between them. The CDR3 nucleotides read TGCGCCAGCAGCTCGCCTCCTAGCAACGAGCAGTACTTC. This sequence encodes CASSSPPSNEQYF.

The table lists this clonotype with many counts. The chain employs TRBV12-3 or TRBV12-4 and TRBJ2-1, with 9 bases lining up with TRBD1. The CDR3 consists of 14 residues. The V gene end was trimmed by 8 bases and the J gene end by 10 bases; junction bases not matched to a gene: 12. CDR3 in DNA: TGTGCCAGCCGACCGGGACAGGGTTCCGGGGAGCAGTTCTTC. Encoded protein: CASRPGQGSGEQFF.

This clonotype is judged medium-sized (0.01 to 0.1%). This rearrangement joins TRBV20-1 to TRBJ1-6, with D uncertain. CDR1 is DFQATT and CDR2 is SNEGSKA in the germline V gene (reference sequence). The ends were cut back, 1 base at V and 8 bases at J, with 9 bases in the middle. CDR3 length equals 13 residues. For the CDR3, the DNA is TGCAGTGCTAGAGCTGTGAGCGATTCACCCCTCCACTTT. Amino acids: CSARAVSDSPLHF.

This clonotype was found many times. This chain uses TRBV12-3 or TRBV12-4 with TRBJ2-4; 7 bases match TRBD1. The CDR3 extends over 14 amino acids. V shed 7 bases and J 2 bases; nucleotides not matched to a gene: 5. The CDR3 region has the DNA TGTGCCAGCACCCCAGGGGGATCCAAAAACATTCAGTACTTC. Translation gives CASTPGGSKNIQYF.

This clonotype occurred many times. The chain carries TRBV5-6 and TRBJ2-7; 9 nucleotides match TRBD1. Germline assignment: CDR1 SGHDT and CDR2 YYEEEE. After removal of 4 bases from V and 6 bases from J, the junction contained 11 bases not matched to a gene. The CDR3 extends over 15 amino acids. The CDR3 sequence is CASSGGTGTWVEQYF. For the CDR3, the DNA is TGTGCCAGCAGCGGAGGGACAGGGACCTGGGTCGAGCAGTACTTC.

This clonotype was observed at least ten times. The chain has TRBV5-8 and TRBJ2-3; D gene ambiguous. The germline V gene has CDR1 SGHTS and CDR2 YDEGEE. Trimming removed 0 bases at V and 0 bases at J, with 5 bases between. The CDR3 runs to 14 residues. DNA of the CDR3: TGTGCCAGCAGCTTGGGTAGGAGCACAGATACGCAGTATTTT. The encoded protein is CASSLGRSTDTQYF.

This clonotype was counted many times. The chain carries TRBV5-1 and TRBJ1-1; D perhaps matches TRBD1 (5 bases). Germline V CDR1 and CDR2: SGHRS, YFSETQ. The V and J ends lost 0 bases and 4 bases respectively, with 13 bases between them. The CDR3 totals 15 residues. CDR3 sequence reads: CASSLAPGRSTEAFF. CDR3 DNA: TGCGCCAGCAGCTTGGCACCAGGGCGGAGCACTGAAGCTTTCTTT.

Ten or more counts support this clonotype. This sequence joins TRBV20-1 and TRBJ1-1; tentatively, D is TRBD1 (6 bases). In germline, CDR1 is DFQATT, CDR2 SNEGSKA (reference sequence). V lost 5 bases to trimming and J lost 1 base, with 14 bases between them. CDR3 length equals 14 residues. CDR3 residues: CSAGGQASNTEAFF. The CDR3 coding sequence is TGCAGTGCTGGGGGACAAGCCTCGAACACTGAAGCTTTCTTT.

In its sample, this clonotype was seen a few times. The chain combines TRBV20-1 with TRBJ2-7; D is tentatively TRBD1 or TRBD2 (5 bases each). The CDR3 consists of 14 residues. V was pared by 6 bases and J by 4 bases, with 19 bases between. Per the germline V gene, CDR1 is DFQATT and CDR2 is SNEGSKA (reference sequence). CDR3 residues: CSARTQRGWYEQYF. CDR3 DNA sequence: TGCAGTGCCCGAACCCAACGGGGCTGGTACGAGCAGTACTTC.

Concerning this clonotype itself: The junction shows a germline mismatch at one end, possibly a read error. The chain joins TRBV12-3 or TRBV12-4 to TRBJ2-6, with D maybe TRBD1 (5 bases). The CDR3 loop spans 15 amino acids. Written as DNA, the CDR3 is TGTGCCAACAGTTTAGAGCTCTCTGGGGCCAACGTCATGACTTTC. Its translation is CANSLELSGANVMTF.

This clonotype was picked up many times. V gene TRBV20-1 combines with J gene TRBJ2-5; 10 bases are shared with TRBD2. The CDR3 loop spans 16 amino acids. Trimming at V came to 3 bases and at J to 1 base, leaving 8 bases not matched to a gene. CDR1 is DFQATT and CDR2 is SNEGSKA in the germline V gene (reference sequence). CDR3 DNA: TGCAGTGCTAGCCCCATACTAGCGGGGACCCAAGAGACCCAGTACTTC. Its translation is CSASPILAGTQETQYF.

This clonotype was seen ten or more times. This chain joins TRBV2 and TRBJ2-5; D gene unclear. The CDR3 totals 13 residues. The germline V and J ends were trimmed by 6 bases and 2 bases, with 10 bases remaining between them. Looked up from germline, CDR1 is SNHLY and CDR2 is FYNNEI. This chain's CDR3 is CASRPDFQETQYF. The CDR3 nucleotides are TGTGCCAGCAGGCCAGACTTTCAAGAGACCCAGTACTTC.

This clonotype has at least ten counts. This chain connects TRBV7-2 to TRBJ2-4, with D possibly TRBD2 on 5 matching bases. CDR1 is SGHTA, CDR2 FQGNSA, per germline. This CDR3 has 13 amino acids. The V gene lost 5 bases and the J gene lost 8 bases, with 13 bases spanning the gap. CDR3 residues: CASSHNWRDIQYF. Here the CDR3 DNA reads TGTGCCAGCAGCCATAACTGGCGGGACATTCAGTACTTC.

This clonotype was counted at least ten times. The rearrangement links TRBV7-2 to TRBJ2-1; D unclear. The germline V gene has CDR1 SGHTA and CDR2 FQGNSA. Trimming removed 6 bases at V and 8 bases at J, with 14 bases between. The length of the CDR3 is 13 residues. Here the CDR3 reads CASSVQSGDEQFF. In nucleotides, the CDR3 is TGTGCCAGCAGTGTTCAGTCCGGCGATGAGCAGTTCTTC. The full variable domain, its missing parts supplied by reference TRBV7-2 and TRBJ2-1, is GAGVSQSPSNKVTEKGKDVELRCDPISGHTALYWYRQSLGQGLEFLIYFQGNSAPDKSGLPSDRFSAERTGGSVSTLTIQRTQQEDSAVYLCASSVQSGDEQFFGPGTRLTVL.

This clonotype was seen repeatedly, ten times or more. The CDR3 reads CASTSVGNEQFF. The CDR3 DNA follows: TGTGCCAGCACCTCTGTGGGGAATGAGCAGTTCTTC. The chain couples TRBV12-3 or TRBV12-4 to TRBJ2-1, with D unclear. V lost 7 bases to trimming and J lost 7 bases, with 11 bases between them. The CDR3 consists of 12 residues.

This clonotype has ten or more counts. This chain links TRBV6-1 with TRBJ1-1; no definite D call. CDR3 size: 14 residues. In germline, CDR1 is MNHNS, CDR2 SASEGT. V lost 5 bases and J lost 3, with 13 bases in between. The CDR3 loop reads CASSLQIYDTEAFF. In nucleotides, the CDR3 is TGTGCCAGCAGTTTACAGATTTACGACACTGAAGCTTTCTTT.

This clonotype was detected ten times or more. The chain links TRBV10-2 to TRBJ2-1; TRBD2 might be the D (5 bases). The CDR3 runs 17 residues. CDR1 is WSHSY and CDR2 is SAAADI in the germline V gene. V gave up 2 bases and J gave up 0 bases, with 14 bases separating them. In DNA form, the CDR3 reads TGCGCCAGCAGTGAGCGGAAGCGAGCGGCCTCCTACAATGAGCAGTTCTTC. The encoded protein is CASSERKRAASYNEQFF.

This clonotype was seen at least ten times. The chain recombines TRBV7-2 with TRBJ1-1; no clear D. Deletions cut 2 bases from V and 1 base from J, with 5 bases between. The germline gives CDR1 SGHTA, CDR2 FQGNSA. The CDR3 runs 13 residues. CDR3 residues: CASSLQQNTEAFF. The CDR3 nucleotides read TGTGCCAGCAGCTTACAGCAGAACACTGAAGCTTTCTTT.

Ten or more counts support this clonotype. This chain connects TRBV6-2 or TRBV6-3 to TRBJ2-7; D remains ambiguous. The germline V and J ends were trimmed by 11 bases and 3 bases, with 11 bases remaining between them. Germline CDR1 and CDR2: MNHEY and SVGEGT. This CDR3 has 11 amino acids. CDR3 region: CAVGWGYEQYF. The CDR3 DNA follows: TGTGCCGTTGGGTGGGGCTACGAGCAGTACTTC.

This clonotype was counted many times. The CDR3 nucleotides are TGTGCCAGCAGCCAACTGGCGGGAGAGACCCAGTACTTC. Protein product: CASSQLAGETQYF. The chain links TRBV3-1 to TRBJ2-5; possible D gene TRBD2, 5 bases. The CDR3 loop spans 13 amino acids. Germline loops: CDR1 LGHDT, CDR2 YNNKEL (reference sequence). Trimming shortened V by 2 bases and J by 4 bases, and 8 bases separated the two germline ends.

This clonotype was found many times. The J gene is TRBJ1-5, the V gene TRBV7-2; no clear D gene. The CDR3 has 15 residues. V lost 7 bases, J lost 2 bases, and 15 bases lay in between. Germline V gene sequence: CDR1 SGHTA, CDR2 FQGNSA. The CDR3 region is CASTRGGSGNQPQHF. DNA for the CDR3: TGTGCCAGCACCCGAGGAGGATCAGGCAATCAGCCCCAGCATTTT.

In this sample, this clonotype turned up many times. The V call is TRBV10-3, the J call TRBJ2-1, with 10 nucleotides matching TRBD2. Germline V lookup: CDR1 ENHRY, CDR2 SYGVKD. V dropped 2 bases and J dropped 7; count of bases not matched to a gene: 5. The CDR3 runs to 15 residues. This CDR3 reads CAISEQASGSNEQFF. The CDR3 DNA follows: TGTGCCATCAGTGAGCAGGCTAGCGGGAGTAATGAGCAGTTCTTC.

This chain uses TRBV20-1 with TRBJ2-1; the D gene is possibly TRBD2 (5 bases). The germline gives CDR1 DFQATT, CDR2 SNEGSKA (reference sequence). The CDR3 loop spans 14 amino acids. V gave up 1 base and J gave up 10 bases, with 17 bases separating them. Here the CDR3 DNA reads TGCAGTGCTAGAGGACGAGGGCCCTATAGGGAGCAGTTCTTC. Protein: CSARGRGPYREQFF.